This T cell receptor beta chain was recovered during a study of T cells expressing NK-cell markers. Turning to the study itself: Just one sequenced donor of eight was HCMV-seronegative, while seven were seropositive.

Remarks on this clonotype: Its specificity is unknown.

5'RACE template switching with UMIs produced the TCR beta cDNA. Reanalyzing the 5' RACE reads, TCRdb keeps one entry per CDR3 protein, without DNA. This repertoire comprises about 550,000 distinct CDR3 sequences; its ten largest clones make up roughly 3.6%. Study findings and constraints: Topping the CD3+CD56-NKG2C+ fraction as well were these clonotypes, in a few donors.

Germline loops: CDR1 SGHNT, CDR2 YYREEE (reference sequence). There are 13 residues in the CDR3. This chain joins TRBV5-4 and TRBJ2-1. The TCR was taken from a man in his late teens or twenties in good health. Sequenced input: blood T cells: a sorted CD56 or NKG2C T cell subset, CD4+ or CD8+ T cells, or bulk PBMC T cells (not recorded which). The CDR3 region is CASNHERLDEQFF.